This T cell receptor (beta chain) was sequenced during a study of T cell responses to AZD1222 COVID-19 vaccine. Points from the study as a whole: Within unmutated variant regions lay the reported targets of nearly half of spike-specific TCRs.

Clones were sequenced by immunoSEQ multiplex PCR, and TCRdb holds only the in-frame ones, with some missing. This sample yields approximately 90,000 clones, of which roughly 91% are seen a single time; less than 4% belongs to the top ten. As for this clone: What it binds is not known.

Trimming pared 7 bases from V and 8 bases from J, leaving 14 bases between. This CDR3 comprises 12 residues. The source of this sequence is an adult in good health. Here the sequenced sample was peripheral blood, taken on day 0 of AZD1222 vaccination. This chain connects TRBV12-3 or TRBV12-4 to TRBJ1-2; D perhaps matches TRBD1 (6 bases). The CDR3 bases are TGTGCCAGCAATAGGGGACACGGAGGCTACACCTTC. This codes for CASNRGHGGYTF.